These T cell receptor beta chains were read from a single sample in a study of T cells and Merkel cell carcinoma outcomes. Sequenced by immunoSEQ multiplex PCR; TCRdb stores in-frame clones only, minus some. The table records around 6,000 clones, approximately 77% of them present only once. Sequenced material: tumor tissue from Merkel cell carcinoma. The receptor source for this set is a human donor with Merkel cell carcinoma. CDR3s include the opening cysteine and the closing phenylalanine or tryptophan. D genes are given only for firm matches. Clone size is given for some rows only: seen once, a few or many times, or a class if the clone is expanded.

D gene,clone size,V gene,J gene,CDR3 DNA,CDR3 protein
TRBD2,-,TRBV7-2,TRBJ2-3,TGTGCCAGCATAGATGCGGGAGGGAGCACAGATACGCAGTATTTT,CASIDAGGSTDTQYF
-,-,TRBV6-1,TRBJ1-5,TGTGCCAGCAGTCGATCAGCGTATAGCAATCAGCCCCAGCATTTT,CASSRSAYSNQPQHF
TRBD1,-,TRBV4-1,TRBJ1-4,TGCGCCAGCAGCCACCTATTCAGGGGGCCTAATGAAAAACTGTTTTTT,CASSHLFRGPNEKLFF
-,-,TRBV29-1,TRBJ2-1,TGCAGCGTTGAAAGGGAGAGCAATGAGCAGTTCTTC,CSVERESNEQFF
-,-,TRBV7-8,TRBJ2-7,TGTGCCAGCAGCCTCCGGAGGGCCAGGACCCACGAGCAGTACTTC,CASSLRRARTHEQYF
-,-,TRBV5-1,TRBJ2-1,TGCGCCAGCTCCCCGACTAGTAACAATGAGCAGTTCTTC,CASSPTSNNEQFF
TRBD2,-,TRBV10-3,TRBJ2-7,TGTGCCATCAGTGAGGACGGGAGGGAACACGAGCAGTACTTC,CAISEDGREHEQYF
-,-,TRBV19,TRBJ1-2,TGTGCCAGTAGTATCTCTTTTGCCGGCTACACCTTC,CASSISFAGYTF
-,-,TRBV6-5,TRBJ1-5,TGTGCCAGCAGTTACTCGATGTATCAGCCCCAGCATTTT,CASSYSMYQPQHF
TRBD1,-,TRBV19,TRBJ2-7,TGTGCCAGTAGTACGGGACAGGGGACGGACGAGCAGTACTTC,CASSTGQGTDEQYF
-,-,TRBV6-1,TRBJ2-1,TGTGCCAGCATTGCTTTGGCGAGTTACAATGAGCAGTTCTTC,CASIALASYNEQFF
-,-,TRBV6-6,TRBJ2-3,TGTGCCAGCAGCGTCTCCACAGATACGCAGTATTTT,CASSVSTDTQYF
-,-,TRBV27,TRBJ2-7,TGTGCCAGCAGATTTAGGAGGGACCCAACCTACGAGCAGTACTTC,CASRFRRDPTYEQYF
TRBD2,-,TRBV4-1,TRBJ2-7,TGCGCCAGCAGCCGAGTACTAGCGGGAGGGACCTACGAGCAGTACTTC,CASSRVLAGGTYEQYF
-,-,TRBV11-2,TRBJ2-7,TGTGCCAGCAGCGACAGAGAGAGCTCCTACGAGCAGTACTTC,CASSDRESSYEQYF
-,-,TRBV2,TRBJ2-2,TGTGCCAGCACCGGGGCCGGATTAGCCGGGGAGCTGTTTTTT,CASTGAGLAGELFF
-,-,TRBV7-7,TRBJ2-2,TGTGCTAGCAGCCGAGGAGTCGCGGAGAGGGACACCGGGGAGCTGTTTTTT,CASSRGVAERDTGELFF
TRBD1,-,TRBV25-1,TRBJ1-4,TGTGCCAGCATCAAAACAGGGGAGACTAATGAAAAACTGTTTTTT,CASIKTGETNEKLFF
-,-,TRBV5-1,TRBJ1-1,TGCGCCAGCAGCTCGTACCCGGGCCTCCGGACTGAAGCTTTCTTT,CASSSYPGLRTEAFF
-,-,TRBV6-5,TRBJ2-5,TGTGCCAGCAGGTTGGGGGGGCGAGAGACCCAGTACTTC,CASRLGGRETQYF
TRBD1,-,TRBV5-5,TRBJ2-1,TGTGCCAGCAGCCAATCGGCGGGACAGGGCAGGAATGAGCAGTTCTTC,CASSQSAGQGRNEQFF
-,-,TRBV18,TRBJ2-7,TGTGCCAGCTCACCACAGGGGGTCGAGCAGTACTTC,CASSPQGVEQYF
-,-,TRBV28,TRBJ1-1,TGTGCCAGCAGCTCCGGGACAACGAGGGGGAACACTGAAGCTTTCTTT,CASSSGTTRGNTEAFF
TRBD1,-,TRBV5-6,TRBJ2-3,TGTGCCAGCAGCTTTGTGACAGGGGGCATGACAGATACGCAGTATTTT,CASSFVTGGMTDTQYF
TRBD1,-,TRBV6-5,TRBJ1-1,TGTGCCAGCAGTTCCGGCGGGACAGGGGGATTTGGTGAAGCTTTCTTT,CASSSGGTGGFGEAFF
TRBD2,-,TRBV2,TRBJ2-7,TGTGCCAGCAGGGGGGGGACTAGCTCGCGCGAGCAGTACTTC,CASRGGTSSREQYF
-,-,TRBV29-1,TRBJ2-3,TGCAGCGTTGTTAGCGTAGATACGCAGTATTTT,CSVVSVDTQYF
-,few,TRBV4-2,TRBJ2-6,TGTGCCAGCAGCCAAGGGGTGTCGGGGGCCAACGTCCTGACTTTC,CASSQGVSGANVLTF
-,-,TRBV7-9,TRBJ1-4,TGTGCCAGCAGCTCCCCCCTAAATGAAAAACTGTTTTTT,CASSSPLNEKLFF
-,once,TRBV18,TRBJ1-2,TGTGCCAGCTCACAGCGGGGGAATGGCTACACCTTC,CASSQRGNGYTF
TRBD1,-,TRBV29-1,TRBJ1-4,TGCAGCGTCGGACAGGGGGCAGGGGAAAAACTGTTTTTT,CSVGQGAGEKLFF
-,-,TRBV30,TRBJ1-4,TGTGCCTGGAACAATAGCACTAATGAAAAACTGTTTTTT,CAWNNSTNEKLFF
-,-,TRBV4-1,TRBJ1-3,TGCGCCAGCAGCCAAGCCCCGAGCTCTGGAAACACCATATATTTT,CASSQAPSSGNTIYF
-,-,TRBV11-3,TRBJ1-1,TGTGCCAGCAGCTTAGGACCGAACACTGAAGCTTTCTTT,CASSLGPNTEAFF
-,once,TRBV2,TRBJ1-2,TGTGCCAGCACCCCGGACGGGACTAACTATGGCTACACCTTC,CASTPDGTNYGYTF
-,few,TRBV7-2,TRBJ2-5,TGTGCCAGCAGCCCAGGGGTCCTGATTGAGGGGGAGACCCAGTACTTC,CASSPGVLIEGETQYF
-,once,TRBV7-8,TRBJ2-7,TGTGCCAGCAGCCTCCGACTAGATTGGAGTCCCTACGAGCAGTACTTC,CASSLRLDWSPYEQYF
-,-,TRBV4-1,TRBJ2-3,TGCGCCAGCAGCCACGCCGGGGAGAGGGTGCAGTATTTT,CASSHAGERVQYF
TRBD1,-,TRBV5-1,TRBJ2-4,TGCGCCAGCAGCCTGGGACAGGGGAATAAGGACATTCAGTACTTC,CASSLGQGNKDIQYF
TRBD2,-,TRBV5-6,TRBJ2-5,TGTGCCAGCAGCCTGAGACTAGCGGGAGGGGTGGAGACCCAGTACTTC,CASSLRLAGGVETQYF
-,-,TRBV20-1,TRBJ2-5,TGCAGTGTAAACAGGGTGGAGACCCAGTACTTC,CSVNRVETQYF
-,-,TRBV7-9,TRBJ2-7,TGTGCCAGCAGCTCGAAACAGGACGAGCAGTACTTC,CASSSKQDEQYF
-,-,TRBV19,TRBJ1-1,TGTGCCAGTTATCCGGGGACGGTGGGCACTGAAGCTTTCTTT,CASYPGTVGTEAFF
-,-,TRBV28,TRBJ2-7,TGTGCCAGCACCTCTGCCTACGAGCAGTACTTC,CASTSAYEQYF
TRBD2,-,TRBV18,TRBJ2-6,TGTGCCAGCTCAGGGGTGGCTAGCGGAGCTGGGGCCAACGTCCTGACTTTC,CASSGVASGAGANVLTF
-,-,TRBV5-4,TRBJ2-1,TGTGCCAGCAGCTTGGATACTCGTCTGGAGCCCTACAATGAGCAGTTCTTC,CASSLDTRLEPYNEQFF
-,-,TRBV5-1,TRBJ2-1,TGCGCCAGCAGCTTGGAACAGGTCTCCTACAATGAGCAGTTCTTC,CASSLEQVSYNEQFF
-,once,TRBV28,TRBJ2-6,TGTGCCAGCAGTTTATGGGACAACAGGGCTGGCGCCAACGTCCTGACTTTC,CASSLWDNRAGANVLTF
-,large,TRBV18,TRBJ2-1,TGTGCCAGCTCACCAACAGGTTTCTACAATGAGCAGTTCTTC,CASSPTGFYNEQFF
-,-,TRBV7-9,TRBJ2-1,TGTGCCAGCAGCTTGAGAGTCTCTGGCCTGGTTTACAATGAGCAGTTCTTC,CASSLRVSGLVYNEQFF
-,-,TRBV5-8,TRBJ1-5,TGTGCCAGCAGCTTAGGGGTTAGCAATCAGCCCCAGCATTTT,CASSLGVSNQPQHF
TRBD2,-,TRBV9,TRBJ2-3,TGTGCCAGCAGTGCGGGGGGAGCGACCGGTACGCAGTATTTT,CASSAGGATGTQYF
-,medium-sized,TRBV11-3,TRBJ2-7,TGTGCCAGCAGCCCCAAGGACAGCTACGAGCAGTACTTC,CASSPKDSYEQYF
TRBD1,few,TRBV27,TRBJ2-7,TGTGCCAGCAGTCCGACGGACAGGTACTCCTACGAGCAGTACTTC,CASSPTDRYSYEQYF
TRBD2,-,TRBV7-9,TRBJ2-2,TGTGCCAGCAGCCCCGGGACTAGCGGGAGGCCCGGGGAGCTGTTTTTT,CASSPGTSGRPGELFF
-,few,TRBV7-9,TRBJ1-2,TGTGCCAGCAGCCCTGGGGGGCACTACTATGGCTACACCTTC,CASSPGGHYYGYTF
-,few,TRBV10-3,TRBJ2-2,TGTGCCATCAGTCCAGCGGGCGTTAACACCGGGGAGCTGTTTTTT,CAISPAGVNTGELFF
TRBD1,-,TRBV5-1,TRBJ2-1,TGCGCCAGCAGCTTGGAGCAGGGGGCAAATGAGCAGTTCTTC,CASSLEQGANEQFF
-,-,TRBV2,TRBJ2-4,TGTGCCAGCTGTCGTGGGGGGCAGGAGGCCAAAAACATTCAGTACTTC,CASCRGGQEAKNIQYF